The 25 T cell receptor beta chains given below trace back to one sample, sequenced in a study of T-cell reconstitution after alpha-beta-depleted transplantation in children. Molecular barcoding with unique molecular identifiers was used for the TCRbeta library. TCRdb itself ran the PCR reads through MiXCR, one entry per CDR3 protein. The data show about 200,000 distinct CDR3 sequences, with roughly 7.1% seen just once and 4.5% to 6.5% held by the top ten. This specimen consisted of PBMCs, obtained before TCRalphabeta/CD19-depleted stem cell transplant. The receptors shown here come from a boy between 2 and 10 years old with acute lymphoblastic leukemia, due to receive a stem cell transplant.

The chain recombines TRBV5-1 with TRBJ1-4; unclear D gene. Germline loops: CDR1 SGHRS, CDR2 YFSETQ. The CDR3 runs 13 residues. Trimming removed 6 bases from V and 0 bases from J, with 6 bases in between. CDR3 bases: TGCGCCAGCAAGCCTACAACTAATGAAAAACTGTTTTTT. Protein sequence: CASKPTTNEKLFF.

This clonotype was detected many times. V and J are TRBV5-1 and TRBJ2-1; a possible D gene is TRBD1 (6 bases). V lost 1 base and J 5 bases, leaving 22 bases between the germline ends. Germline V lookup: CDR1 SGHRS, CDR2 YFSETQ. The CDR3 spans 18 residues. This CDR3 reads CASSLFRAIGDTHNEQFF. DNA for the CDR3: TGCGCCAGCAGCTTGTTCCGGGCGATCGGGGACACCCACAATGAGCAGTTCTTC.

J is TRBJ1-2 and V is TRBV28; the D is unclear. CDR3 length: 12 residues. V lost 7 bases, J lost 7 bases, and 13 bases lay in between. CDR1 and CDR2 from the germline V gene are MDHEN and SYDVKM. DNA of the CDR3: TGTGCCAGCACCCAGGTCCGGAGTGGCTACACCTTC. Amino acid sequence: CASTQVRSGYTF.

V gene TRBV29-1 combines with J gene TRBJ2-7; no firm D call. This CDR3 is 12 amino acids long. Germline CDR1 and CDR2: SQVTM and ANQGSEA. V lost 5 bases and J 2 bases, leaving 10 bases between the germline ends. CDR3 residues: CSVRADTYEQYF. The CDR3, as DNA: TGCAGCGTTAGAGCCGACACCTACGAGCAGTACTTC.

This clonotype was detected ten times or more. J is TRBJ2-1 and V is TRBV27; 7 bases line up with TRBD2. The CDR3 contains 13 residues. Germline CDR1 MNHEY, CDR2 SMNVEV (reference sequence). Trimming took 3 bases from V and 8 from J; bases not matched to a gene: 4. The CDR3 reads CASSLGGRDEQFF. In DNA form, the CDR3 reads TGTGCCAGCAGTTTGGGAGGGCGCGATGAGCAGTTCTTC.

At least ten counts were recorded for this clonotype. The gene calls are TRBV29-1 and TRBJ2-1; D gene unclear. The CDR3 has 15 residues. V was cut by 7 bases and J by 3 bases, with 19 bases left in between. CDR1 is SQVTM, CDR2 ANQGSEA, per germline. The DNA of the CDR3 is TGCAGCGCCCGGGTCAATCCTAGAGGCTACAATGAGCAGTTCTTC. This encodes CSARVNPRGYNEQFF.

The V and J genes are TRBV27 and TRBJ2-7; D gene uncertain. V was cut by 5 bases and J by 2 bases, with 13 bases left in between. In germline, CDR1 is MNHEY, CDR2 SMNVEV (reference sequence). The CDR3 totals 14 residues. In DNA form, the CDR3 reads TGTGCCAGCAGTACCCCTTCCCGCCCCTACGAGCAGTACTTC. As protein: CASSTPSRPYEQYF.

This clonotype was recorded at least ten times. The chain couples TRBV7-9 to TRBJ2-2; perhaps TRBD2 as D (5 bases). The CDR3 runs to 17 residues. Trimming took off 1 base at V and 2 bases at J, with 14 bases between the two ends. Germline CDR1 is SEHNR and CDR2 is FQNEAQ (reference sequence). CDR3 in DNA: TGTGCCAGCAGCTTAGAACTGGGGAGAAGTAACACCGGGGAGCTGTTTTTT. It codes for CASSLELGRSNTGELFF.

A note on this clonotype: A much more abundant neighbour one base away suggests this may be a read error. This rearrangement joins TRBV7-9 to TRBJ2-4; perhaps TRBD2 as D (5 bases). This CDR3 region has 13 residues. Germline V CDR1 and CDR2: SEHNR, FQNEAQ (reference sequence). The CDR3 DNA sequence: TGTGCCAGCAGCCCACTAGGGCCGGGCATTCGGTACTTC. It encodes CASSPLGPGIRYF.

This clonotype showed up many times. The J gene is TRBJ2-5, the V gene TRBV12-5; D is undetermined. Germline CDR1 reads LGHNT; CDR2 reads FRNRAP. V was trimmed by 3 bases and J by 7 bases, leaving 21 bases between them. This CDR3 has 16 amino acids. CDR3 DNA: TGTGCTAGTGGTTTTACCCAAGCAAGCGCGCCCGGGACCCAGTACTTC. Translation gives CASGFTQASAPGTQYF.

This chain links TRBV7-6 with TRBJ1-1, with TRBD1 as a possible D gene (5 bases). Between the trimmed V and J ends, which lost 3 bases and 11 bases, there was a span of 13 bases. The CDR3 spans 12 residues. The germline V gene encodes CDR1 SGHVS and CDR2 FNYEAQ. The CDR3 reads CASSFMGGTAFF. The CDR3 bases are TGTGCCAGCAGCTTTATGGGGGGGACGGCTTTCTTT.

This clonotype occurred many times. The J gene is TRBJ2-1, the V gene TRBV28; perhaps TRBD1 as D (6 bases). CDR3 length equals 13 residues. Trimming took off 7 bases at V and 7 bases at J, with 14 bases between the two ends. CDR1 and CDR2 from the germline V gene are MDHEN and SYDVKM. CDR3 in DNA: TGTGCCAGCAACCCTGGGGGCAGGAATGAGCAGTTCTTC. This codes for CASNPGGRNEQFF.

Ten or more counts support this clonotype. The chain is built from TRBV7-2 and TRBJ2-3, with D perhaps matching TRBD2 (6 bases). This CDR3 comprises 16 residues. V dropped 2 bases and J dropped 1 base, with 13 bases sitting between them. Germline V gene data show CDR1 as SGHTA and CDR2 as FQGNSA. The CDR3: CASSLLRGIGTDTQYF. CDR3 bases: TGTGCCAGCAGCTTACTACGGGGGATCGGCACAGATACGCAGTATTTT.

This chain connects TRBV6-5 to TRBJ2-1; D is ambiguous. CDR1 is MNHEY and CDR2 is SVGAGI in the germline V gene. With 4 bases removed from V and 5 bases from J, the gap between germline ends came to 12 bases. The CDR3 totals 14 residues. The CDR3 region has the DNA TGTGCCAGCAGTTCCTTGACTGGGAACAATGAGCAGTTCTTC. Protein product: CASSSLTGNNEQFF.

This clonotype came up many times. The V gene is TRBV11-2, the J gene TRBJ2-5; no clear D. Germline-derived CDR1 and CDR2 are SGHAT and FQNNGV. The CDR3 length is 14 residues. V was cut by 1 base and J by 6 bases, with 12 bases left in between. CDR3 in amino acids: CASSLGASMQTQYF. Here the CDR3 DNA reads TGTGCCAGCAGCTTAGGGGCTAGTATGCAGACCCAGTACTTC.

The rearrangement links TRBV2 to TRBJ2-1, with 7 bases lining up with TRBD2. Germline V gives CDR1 SNHLY, CDR2 FYNNEI. V dropped 6 bases and J dropped 1; count of bases not matched to a gene: 3. The CDR3 covers 14 residues. The CDR3 nucleotides are TGTGCCAGCAGGGGACTACCTTCCTACAATGAGCAGTTCTTC. It codes for CASRGLPSYNEQFF.

This clonotype was seen ten or more times. This sequence joins TRBV5-1 and TRBJ2-2; D unresolved. V was pared by 4 bases and J by 5 bases, with 15 bases between. Per germline, CDR1 SGHRS and CDR2 YFSETQ. This CDR3 region has 15 residues. CDR3 in amino acids: CASSIPADITGELFF. CDR3 nucleotide sequence: TGCGCCAGCAGCATCCCCGCAGACATTACCGGGGAGCTGTTTTTT.

The V call is TRBV9, the J call TRBJ2-5; D is undetermined. CDR3 length: 13 amino acids. The V and J ends lost 0 bases and 2 bases respectively, with 5 bases between them. Germline V gene data show CDR1 as SGDLS and CDR2 as YYNGEE. CDR3 nucleotides: TGTGCCAGCAGCGTAGCGGCTCAAGAGACCCAGTACTTC. Translated: CASSVAAQETQYF.

This clonotype was counted at least ten times. V and J are TRBV20-1 and TRBJ1-1; D might be TRBD1 (5 bases). The germline V gene encodes CDR1 DFQATT and CDR2 SNEGSKA (reference sequence). V lost 5 bases and J lost 3, with 16 bases in between. The CDR3 spans 14 residues. The CDR3 region has the DNA TGCAGTGCTCCCCTCAGTGGGGGGTACACTGAAGCTTTCTTT. Its protein is CSAPLSGGYTEAFF.

The CDR3 loop is CASSSPGASTDTQYF. As DNA, the CDR3 is TGTGCCAGCAGTTCCCCGGGGGCTTCCACAGATACGCAGTATTTT. The chain recombines TRBV28 with TRBJ2-3, with D perhaps being TRBD1 or TRBD2 (6 bases each). Per the germline V gene, CDR1 is MDHEN and CDR2 is SYDVKM. The CDR3 has 15 amino acids. With 4 bases removed from V and 2 bases from J, the gap between germline ends came to 13 bases.

This chain joins TRBV28 and TRBJ1-1; no clear D gene. The germline V gene encodes CDR1 MDHEN and CDR2 SYDVKM. Trimming stripped 6 bases from V and 0 bases from J, with 5 bases between. This CDR3 spans 12 amino acids. The CDR3: CASRAMNTEAFF. Written as DNA, the CDR3 is TGTGCCAGCAGAGCTATGAACACTGAAGCTTTCTTT.

This clonotype was detected many times. The rearrangement joins TRBV12-3 or TRBV12-4 to TRBJ2-7, with 9 nucleotides matching TRBD1. The CDR3 spans 17 residues. Unmatched junction bases numbered 15, after V lost 6 bases and J lost 3 bases. The CDR3 DNA reads TGTGCCAGCAGCCAAGACACATCGGGACAGGGTTACTACGAGCAGTACTTC. The encoded protein is CASSQDTSGQGYYEQYF.

This clonotype was picked up many times. V and J are TRBV28 and TRBJ1-2; TRBD1 aligns across 8 bases. CDR1 is MDHEN and CDR2 is SYDVKM in the germline V gene. V lost 6 bases to trimming and J lost 4 bases; unmatched junction nucleotides: 10. The CDR3 totals 15 residues. CDR3 bases: TGTGCCAGCAGCCCCGGGACAGGTTTATTCTATGGCTACACCTTC. Protein: CASSPGTGLFYGYTF.

In its sample, this clonotype was seen many times. The chain combines TRBV5-1 with TRBJ2-7; D might be TRBD1 (6 bases). Trimming took off 4 bases at V and 1 base at J, with 21 bases between the two ends. CDR1 is SGHRS and CDR2 is YFSETQ in the germline V gene. The CDR3 is made up of 17 amino acids. CDR3 nucleotides: TGCGCCAGCAGCCCGATACCACGGGGACAAAGATCCTACGAGCAGTACTTC. Translation gives CASSPIPRGQRSYEQYF.

The chain uses TRBV3-1 and TRBJ2-1; a possible D gene is TRBD2 (6 bases). CDR3 length: 19 residues. CDR1 and CDR2 (germline): LGHDT, YNNKEL (reference sequence). Trimming took off 10 bases at V and 0 bases at J, with 28 bases between the two ends. CDR3 DNA: TGTGCCACCACCAAACAGCCCCGGGACTTTTCGAGCTCCTACAATGAGCAGTTCTTC. It translates to CATTKQPRDFSSSYNEQFF.